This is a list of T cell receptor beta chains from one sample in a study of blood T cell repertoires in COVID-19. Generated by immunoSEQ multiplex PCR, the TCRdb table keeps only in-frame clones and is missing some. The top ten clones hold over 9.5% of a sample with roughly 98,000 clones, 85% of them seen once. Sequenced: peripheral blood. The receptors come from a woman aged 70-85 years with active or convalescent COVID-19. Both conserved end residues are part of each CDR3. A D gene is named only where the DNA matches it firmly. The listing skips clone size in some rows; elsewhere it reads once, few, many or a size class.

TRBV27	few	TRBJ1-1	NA	CASSHRVRAEAFF	TGTGCCAGCAGTCACAGGGTTAGGGCTGAAGCTTTCTTT
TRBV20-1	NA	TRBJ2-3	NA	CSASAGGWSTDTQYF	TGCAGTGCTAGTGCAGGGGGGTGGAGCACAGATACGCAGTATTTT
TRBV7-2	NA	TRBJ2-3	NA	CASSSRRGFSRTDTQYF	TGTGCCAGCAGCTCGAGACGCGGATTTAGTAGGACAGATACGCAGTATTTT
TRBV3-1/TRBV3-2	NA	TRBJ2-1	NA	CASSQSGAGSQSEQFF	TGTGCCAGCAGCCAATCTGGGGCAGGGTCGCAAAGCGAGCAGTTCTTC
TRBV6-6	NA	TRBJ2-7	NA	CASSPKGTMSNYEQYF	TGTGCCAGCAGCCCTAAAGGGACAATGAGTAACTACGAGCAGTACTTC
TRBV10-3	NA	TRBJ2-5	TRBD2	CAISDRGDLQETQYF	TGTGCCATCAGTGACCGGGGGGATTTGCAGGAGACCCAGTACTTC
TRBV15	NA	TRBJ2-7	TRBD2	CATSRDLLAGSRHEQYF	TGTGCCACCAGCAGAGACCTGCTAGCGGGGTCACGCCACGAGCAGTACTTC
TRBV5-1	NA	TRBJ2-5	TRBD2	CASSPLTSGREETQYF	TGCGCCAGCAGCCCCCTGACTAGCGGGAGAGAAGAGACCCAGTACTTC
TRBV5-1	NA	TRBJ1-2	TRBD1	CASSRLGQGAGYTF	TGCGCCAGCAGCAGGCTAGGACAGGGGGCCGGCTACACCTTC
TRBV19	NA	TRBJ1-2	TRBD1	CASSLGTGLNGYTF	TGTGCCAGTAGTCTGGGGACAGGGTTGAATGGCTACACCTTC
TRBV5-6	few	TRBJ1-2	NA	CASSLASPQATF	TGTGCCAGCAGCCTGGCGTCCCCCCAGGCCACCTTC
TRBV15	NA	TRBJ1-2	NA	CATSRPIDYGYTF	TGTGCCACCAGCAGACCCATTGACTATGGCTACACCTTC
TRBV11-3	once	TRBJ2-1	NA	CASSLGATNNEQFF	TGTGCCAGCAGCTTAGGAGCTACTAACAATGAGCAGTTCTTC
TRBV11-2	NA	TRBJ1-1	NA	CASSFGFLRGEAFF	TGTGCCAGCAGCTTCGGGTTCCTGAGGGGGGAAGCTTTCTTT
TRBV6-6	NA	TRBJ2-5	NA	CASSYQGQGQETQYF	TGTGCCAGCAGTTACCAGGGGCAGGGGCAAGAGACCCAGTACTTC
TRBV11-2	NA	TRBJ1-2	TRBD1	CATWSGTGVWGYTF	TGTGCCACCTGGTCGGGGACAGGGGTTTGGGGCTACACCTTC
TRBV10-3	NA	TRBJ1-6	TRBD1	CAISESTGGDSPLHF	TGTGCCATCAGTGAGTCGACAGGGGGAGATTCACCCCTCCACTTT
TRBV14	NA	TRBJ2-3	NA	CASRPGNQARGDTQYF	TGTGCCAGCAGGCCGGGCAATCAGGCCCGGGGGGATACGCAGTATTTT
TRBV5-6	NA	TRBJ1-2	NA	CASSLGTVFWGYTF	TGTGCCAGCAGCTTGGGGACAGTTTTTTGGGGCTACACCTTC